In this sample, the clone carrying this T cell receptor (beta chain) turned up a few times. Its antigen is not known. This likely comes from a read error, as the CDR3 has no conserved phenylalanine or tryptophan at its end. In the same sample, other DNA sequences code for this CDR3. These data originate in a study of cytomegalovirus exposure and HLA in healthy donors. Overall study findings and caveats: A later analysis revealed that TCR association rates differed between HLA loci, peaking at DRB1 and bottoming out at HLA-C.

Vbeta (60) and Jbeta (13) primers were used in the PCR. As originally analysed: About 9.9 million of the roughly 77 million unique TCR beta chains counted in a later analysis were shared. Method: immunoSEQ multiplex PCR; TCRdb's copy keeps in-frame clones and lacks some. V, J and clone size reflect that table, while D and trimming were determined from the DNA. The sample holds around 76,000 clones; over 65% are singletons and the top ten take around 15%. This TCR came from a middle-aged woman in good health and CMV-seropositive. Sequenced sample: PBMCs.

The CDR3 DNA is TGCAGCATTCGGGACAACCACAATCAGCCGCAGCATTGT. Encoded protein: CSIRDNHNQPQHC. The V gene is TRBV29-1, the J gene TRBJ1-5; D may be TRBD1 (6 bases). Germline CDR1 reads SQVTM; CDR2 reads ANQGSEA. The CDR3 contains 13 residues.